A selection of T cell receptor beta chains follows, all from one sample in a study of cytomegalovirus exposure and HLA in healthy donors. Measured with immunoSEQ multiplex PCR; TCRdb has only the in-frame clones, and not every one. The repertoire holds tens of thousands of clones, approximately 86% seen once, with 2.5% to 3.5% in the top ten. The sample consisted of PBMCs. These receptors came from a woman younger than 35 in good health and CMV-seronegative. CDR3s include the opening cysteine and the closing phenylalanine or tryptophan. The order of the fields is J gene, D gene, clone size, V gene, CDR3 DNA, CDR3 protein. D genes are given only for firm matches. Expanded clones get a size class; other rows say once, few or many, or leave the size out.

J gene: TRBJ1-6
D gene: .
clone size: .
V gene: TRBV5-1
CDR3 DNA: TGCGCCAGCAGCTTGGGGGGGGGTCATGGTTCACCCCTCCACTTT
CDR3 protein: CASSLGGGHGSPLHF

J gene: TRBJ2-1
D gene: .
clone size: .
V gene: TRBV7-9
CDR3 DNA: TGTGCCAGCAGCTTAGATGGGCGGGTACATGAGCAGTTCTTC
CDR3 protein: CASSLDGRVHEQFF

J gene: TRBJ2-1
D gene: .
clone size: .
V gene: TRBV10-2
CDR3 DNA: TGCGCCAGCAGTGAGACAGGGTCCTACAATGAGCAGTTCTTC
CDR3 protein: CASSETGSYNEQFF

J gene: TRBJ2-1
D gene: .
clone size: .
V gene: TRBV19
CDR3 DNA: TGTGCCAGTAGTATGAGGGAATTAGACAATGAGCAGTTCTTC
CDR3 protein: CASSMRELDNEQFF

J gene: TRBJ1-2
D gene: .
clone size: .
V gene: TRBV18
CDR3 DNA: TGTGCCAGCTCACCAGGTCAGATTCACTATGGCTACACCTTC
CDR3 protein: CASSPGQIHYGYTF

J gene: TRBJ1-4
D gene: .
clone size: .
V gene: TRBV7-8
CDR3 DNA: TGTGCCAGCAGCTCCCAACAGCTTTTTAATGAAAAACTGTTTTTT
CDR3 protein: CASSSQQLFNEKLFF

J gene: TRBJ1-5
D gene: .
clone size: few
V gene: TRBV27
CDR3 DNA: TGTGCCAGCAGTTTTACGGGGAATCAGCCCCAGCATTTT
CDR3 protein: CASSFTGNQPQHF

J gene: TRBJ1-1
D gene: .
clone size: .
V gene: TRBV6-5
CDR3 DNA: TGTGCCAGCAGTTACTATCCAATGAACACTGAAGCTTTCTTT
CDR3 protein: CASSYYPMNTEAFF

J gene: TRBJ2-3
D gene: TRBD2
clone size: .
V gene: TRBV10-3
CDR3 DNA: TGTGCCATCAGTGAGTCGGAGGCGGGAGCAGATACGCAGTATTTT
CDR3 protein: CAISESEAGADTQYF

J gene: TRBJ1-1
D gene: .
clone size: .
V gene: TRBV19
CDR3 DNA: TGTGCCAGTAGCCCAAGGGAGGGGAGCACTGAAGCTTTCTTT
CDR3 protein: CASSPREGSTEAFF

J gene: TRBJ2-3
D gene: .
clone size: .
V gene: TRBV9
CDR3 DNA: TGTGCCAGCAGCCCGCTTCGTAGTAGCACAGATACGCAGTATTTT
CDR3 protein: CASSPLRSSTDTQYF

J gene: TRBJ1-2
D gene: .
clone size: .
V gene: TRBV4-2
CDR3 DNA: TGTGCCAGCAGCCAAGATAAAAGCAGGGGCTATGGCTACACCTTC
CDR3 protein: CASSQDKSRGYGYTF

J gene: TRBJ1-3
D gene: .
clone size: .
V gene: TRBV27
CDR3 DNA: TGTGCCAGCAGCCAGGGGATCTCTGGAAACACCATATATTTT
CDR3 protein: CASSQGISGNTIYF

J gene: TRBJ2-3
D gene: TRBD2
clone size: .
V gene: TRBV19
CDR3 DNA: TGTGCCAGTAGGGCCGGACTAGCGGGAACAGATACGCAGTATTTT
CDR3 protein: CASRAGLAGTDTQYF

J gene: TRBJ2-7
D gene: .
clone size: .
V gene: TRBV28
CDR3 DNA: TGTGCCAGCAGGGGTGGCGGGACCTCCTACGAGCAGTACTTC
CDR3 protein: CASRGGGTSYEQYF

J gene: TRBJ2-3
D gene: .
clone size: .
V gene: TRBV5-1
CDR3 DNA: TGCGCCAGCAGCTTGGATGGCCTAGCCGGCCGCTATGATCCGCAGTATTTT
CDR3 protein: CASSLDGLAGRYDPQYF

J gene: TRBJ1-2
D gene: TRBD1
clone size: .
V gene: TRBV30
CDR3 DNA: TGTGCCTGGACCGGGACAGGCGGTTCGCGTGGCTACACCTTC
CDR3 protein: CAWTGTGGSRGYTF

J gene: TRBJ2-3
D gene: TRBD2
clone size: .
V gene: TRBV19
CDR3 DNA: TGTGCCAGTAGAGTCGAGCGGGGAAGCACAGATACGCAGTATTTT
CDR3 protein: CASRVERGSTDTQYF

J gene: TRBJ2-7
D gene: .
clone size: .
V gene: TRBV10-3
CDR3 DNA: TGTGCCACCACGATAAAGAAAGACACGTACGAGCAGTACTTC
CDR3 protein: CATTIKKDTYEQYF

J gene: TRBJ2-2
D gene: .
clone size: .
V gene: TRBV6-1
CDR3 DNA: TGTGCCAGCACCCCCCAGGGGCGCACCGGGGAGCTGTTTTTT
CDR3 protein: CASTPQGRTGELFF

J gene: TRBJ2-7
D gene: .
clone size: .
V gene: TRBV6-6
CDR3 DNA: TGTGCCAGCAGTCTGATGGGGGCTGGGGACGAGCAGTACTTC
CDR3 protein: CASSLMGAGDEQYF

J gene: TRBJ1-2
D gene: TRBD1
clone size: .
V gene: TRBV5-1
CDR3 DNA: TGCGCCAGCAGCACCTTAGGGACAGGAGGCAATGGCTACACCTTC
CDR3 protein: CASSTLGTGGNGYTF

J gene: TRBJ2-1
D gene: .
clone size: once
V gene: TRBV5-1
CDR3 DNA: TGCGCCAGCAGCTCCCAGGGGTACTCCTACAATGAGCAGTTCTTC
CDR3 protein: CASSSQGYSYNEQFF

J gene: TRBJ2-5
D gene: .
clone size: .
V gene: TRBV14
CDR3 DNA: TGTGCCGGCAGCCCGTGGGGCGGCACAATGACCCAGTACTTC
CDR3 protein: CAGSPWGGTMTQYF

J gene: TRBJ1-4
D gene: TRBD1
clone size: .
V gene: TRBV30
CDR3 DNA: TGCGCCTACTACCGGGACAGAAATGAAAAACTGTTTTTT
CDR3 protein: CAYYRDRNEKLFF

J gene: TRBJ2-7
D gene: .
clone size: .
V gene: TRBV5-1
CDR3 DNA: TGCGCCAGCAGTCTTGACAGCGTTTACGAGCAGTACTTC
CDR3 protein: CASSLDSVYEQYF

J gene: TRBJ1-1
D gene: .
clone size: once
V gene: TRBV12-5
CDR3 DNA: TGTGCTAGTGCCCCTGACAAACGGAACACTGAAGCTTTCTTT
CDR3 protein: CASAPDKRNTEAFF

J gene: TRBJ1-1
D gene: .
clone size: once
V gene: TRBV19
CDR3 DNA: TGTGCCAGTAGTATAGATTCGGACAGAAACACTGAAGCTTTCTTT
CDR3 protein: CASSIDSDRNTEAFF

J gene: TRBJ2-7
D gene: TRBD2
clone size: few
V gene: TRBV6-1
CDR3 DNA: TGTGCCCATCGCGGGGGCTACGAGCAGTACTTC
CDR3 protein: CAHRGGYEQYF

J gene: TRBJ2-5
D gene: TRBD2
clone size: .
V gene: TRBV9
CDR3 DNA: TGTGCCAGCAGCCCCGATGGCGGGAGAGTATGGGAGACCCAGTACTTC
CDR3 protein: CASSPDGGRVWETQYF

J gene: TRBJ2-2
D gene: TRBD2
clone size: .
V gene: TRBV11-3
CDR3 DNA: TGTGCCAGCAGCTTAGATCTGGGACTAGCGGGAGTAAAGAACACCGGGGAGCTGTTTTTT
CDR3 protein: CASSLDLGLAGVKNTGELFF

J gene: TRBJ2-4
D gene: .
clone size: .
V gene: TRBV21-1
CDR3 DNA: TGTGCCAGCAGCGAGTTGGACAGGGGGCAGGTCGAAGCCAAAAACATTCAGTACTTC
CDR3 protein: CASSELDRGQVEAKNIQYF

J gene: TRBJ1-2
D gene: .
clone size: .
V gene: TRBV27
CDR3 DNA: TGTGCCAGCAGTTATGTCAGTAACTATGGCTACACCTTC
CDR3 protein: CASSYVSNYGYTF

J gene: TRBJ2-5
D gene: .
clone size: .
V gene: TRBV5-1
CDR3 DNA: TGCGCCAGCAGCCCGCATCCTAGAGCGAGCCCATCCCGTCAAGAGACCCAGTACTTC
CDR3 protein: CASSPHPRASPSRQETQYF

J gene: TRBJ1-1
D gene: .
clone size: .
V gene: TRBV9
CDR3 DNA: TGTGCCAGCAGCGCATACCCCGACTCCCCGAGGAACACTGAAGCTTTCTTT
CDR3 protein: CASSAYPDSPRNTEAFF

J gene: TRBJ2-2
D gene: .
clone size: .
V gene: TRBV6-6
CDR3 DNA: TGTGCCATGATCCGGACAGACTCTCTTAACACCGGGGAGCTGTTTTTT
CDR3 protein: CAMIRTDSLNTGELFF

J gene: TRBJ1-2
D gene: .
clone size: .
V gene: TRBV9
CDR3 DNA: TGTGCCAGCAGCACCCAGACAGAGGTTTTTTATGGCTACACCTTC
CDR3 protein: CASSTQTEVFYGYTF